This record looks at one T cell receptor (beta chain) sequence and its context. This sample includes further DNA sequences coding for the same CDR3. This entry belongs to a study of shared clonotypes between healthy human individuals. Study-level background: Each donor contributed plates that comprised three CD4 naive, three CD4 memory, two CD8 naive and one CD8 memory.

Profiled with immunoSEQ multiplex PCR; TCRdb holds only in-frame clones, not every one. The table includes about 2.5 million clones, under 95% detected once. Trimming shortened V by 6 bases and J by 3 bases, and 11 bases separated the two germline ends. Germline values: CDR1 MDHEN, CDR2 SYDVKM. The CDR3 has 14 residues. This TCR was recovered from a man aged 18 to 35 in good health. Some clones in this sample may be carry-over from other donors' samples. This sequence joins TRBV28 and TRBJ2-2; tentative D call: TRBD2 (6 bases). Sequenced sample: naive CD4+ T cells from PBMCs. Subset: CD45RA+ positively selected. The CDR3: CASSLGGYTGELFF. For the CDR3, the DNA is TGTGCCAGCAGCTTGGGGGGATACACCGGGGAGCTGTTTTTT.